Below are 21 T cell receptor beta chains sequenced from a single sample in a study of cytomegalovirus exposure and HLA in healthy donors. PCR used 60 Vbeta primers and 13 Jbeta primers. Using immunoSEQ multiplex PCR, the repertoire was profiled, and TCRdb retains in-frame clones only, with some absent. The data contain over 150,000 clones, around 81% of them singletons. Sequencing was carried out using PBMCs. The receptors were sampled from a young woman in good health and CMV-seronegative.

The chain employs TRBV14 and TRBJ1-1; D call uncertain. This CDR3 contains 13 residues. Germline V gene sequence: CDR1 SGHDN, CDR2 FVKESK. Trimming left V 4 bases short and J 11 bases short, with 17 bases between. This CDR3 is CASSPRELSGAFF. The DNA for the CDR3 is TGTGCCAGCAGCCCGAGGGAGCTCTCGGGGGCTTTCTTT.

With respect to this clone: Additional DNA sequences in this sample encode the identical CDR3. V gene TRBV6-1 combines with J gene TRBJ2-3; 8 bases line up with TRBD1. The ends lost 5 bases at V and 5 bases at J; junction bases unmatched: 6. The germline V gene has CDR1 MNHNS and CDR2 SASEGT. The length of the CDR3 is 14 residues. For the CDR3, the DNA is TGTGCCAGCAGTTGGACAGGGAAATTAGATACGCAGTATTTT. Translating it yields CASSWTGKLDTQYF.

This rearrangement joins TRBV15 to TRBJ2-5; 7 bases fit TRBD2. V shed 1 base, J shed 7 bases, and the junction held 9 bases outside the gene matches. This CDR3 is 15 amino acids long. From germline, CDR1 is LNHNV and CDR2 YYDKDF (reference sequence). CDR3 DNA: TGTGCCACCAGCAGAGTCGGGACTATGGACGGGACCCAGTACTTC. This sequence encodes CATSRVGTMDGTQYF.

This clone showed up just once. Distinct nucleotide sequences in the sample also encode this CDR3. The V and J genes are TRBV7-9 and TRBJ2-7; D is perhaps TRBD1 (6 bases). Germline-derived CDR1 and CDR2 are SEHNR and FQNEAQ (reference sequence). V lost 2 bases and J lost 4, with 6 bases in between. CDR3 size: 12 residues. CDR3 residues: CASSLQGYEQYF. The CDR3 DNA reads as TGTGCCAGCAGCTTACAGGGGTACGAGCAGTACTTC.

The chain has TRBV5-1 and TRBJ1-6; 8 bases are a match to TRBD1. J was trimmed by 6 bases and V by 0 bases; bases with no gene match: 2. The CDR3 totals 15 residues. Germline V gene sequence: CDR1 SGHRS, CDR2 YFSETQ. The CDR3 DNA sequence: TGCGCCAGCAGCTTGGAGGACAGGGTTAATTCACCCCTCCACTTT. This translates into CASSLEDRVNSPLHF.

This chain connects TRBV19 to TRBJ1-5; 10 bases map to TRBD1. The CDR3 consists of 16 residues. Germline lookup yields CDR1 LNHDA and CDR2 SQIVND (reference sequence). Germline trimming cut 6 bases from V and 6 bases from J; bases unmatched to any gene: 11. CDR3 in amino acids: CASSPRQGARGQPQHF. Here the CDR3 DNA reads TGTGCCAGTAGCCCCAGACAGGGGGCGCGGGGTCAGCCCCAGCATTTT.

The V and J genes are TRBV6-8 and TRBJ1-5; TRBD1 aligns across 7 bases. J gave up 9 bases and V 5 bases, and 10 bases lay outside the gene matches. The CDR3 is 14 amino acids. CDR1 is MNHGY and CDR2 is SAAAGT in the germline V gene. The chain's CDR3 is CASSIDREELPQHF. DNA for the CDR3: TGTGCCAGCAGTATTGACAGGGAAGAGCTGCCCCAGCATTTT.

The rearrangement joins TRBV4-3 to TRBJ1-1; 8 nucleotides match TRBD1. From germline, CDR1 is LGHNA and CDR2 YSLEER. J gave up 4 bases and V 3 bases, and 22 bases lay outside the gene matches. This CDR3 is 20 amino acids long. The CDR3 spells CASSQSVAPGQARLLTEAFF. CDR3 coding DNA: TGCGCCAGCAGCCAGAGTGTAGCGCCGGGACAGGCCCGCCTGCTCACTGAAGCTTTCTTT.

The rearrangement uses TRBV9 and TRBJ2-7; 8 bases match TRBD2. The CDR3 is made up of 14 amino acids. The trim removed 4 bases at V and 2 bases at J, leaving 5 bases unmatched. Germline V gene data show CDR1 as SGDLS and CDR2 as YYNGEE. The CDR3 spells CASSTTGLAYEQYF. The CDR3 nucleotides are TGTGCCAGCAGCACCACGGGACTAGCCTACGAGCAGTACTTC.

Only one count was recorded for this clone. The chain combines TRBV7-8 with TRBJ2-3; D not resolved. The CDR3 covers 12 residues. In germline, CDR1 is SGHVS, CDR2 FQNEAQ. V lost 5 bases to trimming and J lost 5 bases, with 8 bases between them. CDR3 sequence: CASSPSEDTQYF. Written as DNA, the CDR3 is TGTGCCAGCAGCCCGTCAGAAGATACGCAGTATTTT.

Remarks on this clone: A read error may account for a junction end that differs from germline. The chain links TRBV7-9 to TRBJ1-2; D not certain. CDR3 length equals 13 residues. Germline CDR1 SEHNR, CDR2 FQNEAQ (reference sequence). The CDR3 sequence is CSSSLILSGGYTF. CDR3 nucleotides: TGTTCCAGCAGCTTAATCCTGAGCGGCGGCTACACCTTC.

The V and J genes are TRBV6-6 and TRBJ2-5; 9 nucleotides match TRBD1. J was trimmed by 5 bases and V by 4 bases; bases with no gene match: 8. Germline V gene lookup returns CDR1 MNHNY and CDR2 SVGAGI (reference sequence). The CDR3 has 15 amino acids. The CDR3 reads CASSLTQGAVETQYF. The CDR3 nucleotides read TGTGCCAGCAGTTTAACACAGGGGGCGGTGGAGACCCAGTACTTC.

The rearrangement joins TRBV7-2 to TRBJ1-1, with a possible D match to TRBD1 (5 bases). Germline assignment: CDR1 SGHTA and CDR2 FQGNSA. The CDR3 totals 15 residues. The V end was cut by 0 bases, the J end by 1 base, with 9 bases between. The CDR3 loop is CASSLAWGGNTEAFF. CDR3 coding DNA: TGTGCCAGCAGCTTAGCTTGGGGGGGGAACACTGAAGCTTTCTTT.

The V call is TRBV7-2, the J call TRBJ2-3; 10 bases align to TRBD2. The CDR3 runs 17 residues. Germline assignment: CDR1 SGHTA and CDR2 FQGNSA. The J segment lost 2 bases and the V segment lost 5 bases, leaving 10 bases of the junction unmatched. The CDR3 DNA reads as TGTGCCAGCAGCACCCTCTGGACTAGCGGATTCACAGATACGCAGTATTTT. This translates into CASSTLWTSGFTDTQYF.

V is TRBV5-4 and J is TRBJ2-5; no definite D call. V lost 2 bases to trimming and J lost 2 bases, with 13 bases between them. CDR3 length: 15 amino acids. Germline V lookup: CDR1 SGHNT, CDR2 YYREEE (reference sequence). The CDR3 DNA sequence: TGTGCCAGCAGCTTATCCCTTCACGGTCAAGAGACCCAGTACTTC. This sequence encodes CASSLSLHGQETQYF.

The chain couples TRBV19 to TRBJ2-5, with 7 bases that match TRBD1. Near its end, the DNA agrees better with TRBJ2-7, so the J call may be wrong. CDR3 length: 15 amino acids. From germline, CDR1 is LNHDA and CDR2 SQIVND (reference sequence). The CDR3 sequence is CASSIGTAFSYEQYF. For the CDR3, the DNA is TGTGCCAGTAGTATCGGGACAGCCTTCTCCTACGAGCAGTACTTC.

The chain joins TRBV19 to TRBJ2-2, with D perhaps TRBD1 (6 bases). The CDR3 loop spans 17 amino acids. Germline loops: CDR1 LNHDA, CDR2 SQIVND (reference sequence). The V end was cut by 10 bases, the J end by 5 bases, with 26 bases between. CDR3 sequence: CAIGRGGHEIRTGELFF. The CDR3 DNA reads as TGTGCCATCGGCCGTGGGGGACACGAGATTAGGACCGGGGAGCTGTTTTTT.

The V and J genes are TRBV10-2 and TRBJ2-3; 10 bases are shared with TRBD2. Germline CDR1 WSHSY, CDR2 SAAADI. J lost 1 base, V lost 7 bases, and 8 bases had no gene match. The CDR3 length is 16 residues. The CDR3 spells CASTSSLAGGTDTQYF. CDR3 DNA: TGCGCCAGCACCAGCTCTCTAGCGGGAGGCACAGATACGCAGTATTTT.

The genes are TRBV4-2 and TRBJ2-7; 7 bases align to TRBD1. CDR3 size: 16 residues. Germline values: CDR1 LGHNA, CDR2 YNFKEQ. The junction had 12 bases not matched to a gene; V was cut back by 1 base and J by 6 bases. CDR3 DNA: TGTGCCAGCAGCCAAGGTCAGACAGGGACAGCACTCGAGCAGTACTTC. The encoded protein is CASSQGQTGTALEQYF.

The genes are TRBV27 and TRBJ1-3; a weak D match, TRBD1 (5 bases). Germline lookup yields CDR1 MNHEY and CDR2 SMNVEV (reference sequence). CDR3 length equals 15 residues. V lost 3 bases, J lost 2 bases, and 11 bases lay in between. CDR3: CASSFGPDTGNTIYF. In DNA form, the CDR3 reads TGTGCCAGCAGTTTCGGTCCGGACACTGGAAACACCATATATTTT.

The chain has TRBV30 and TRBJ2-7, with a weak D call TRBD1 (5 bases). Between the trimmed V and J ends, which lost 2 bases and 3 bases, there was a span of 11 bases. Germline CDR1 GTSNPN, CDR2 SVGIG (reference sequence). The CDR3 consists of 13 residues. The CDR3 reads CAWSPGPGYEQYF. CDR3 sequence (DNA): TGTGCCTGGAGTCCAGGGCCGGGCTACGAGCAGTACTTC.